These 26 T cell receptor beta chains originate from one sample sequenced in a study of T cell repertoires in cytomegalovirus infection. A single record per CDR3 protein comes from TCRdb applying MiXCR to the reads. The sample holds about 250,000 distinct CDR3 sequences, approximately 13% seen once. Source material: PBMCs. Every receptor here comes from a human donor in good health (CMV status not recorded). Some clones in this sample may be carry-over from other donors' samples.

The V gene is TRBV20-1, the J gene TRBJ1-3, with D hard to call. Germline CDR1 DFQATT, CDR2 SNEGSKA (reference sequence). CDR3 size: 15 residues. Trimming shortened V by 5 bases and J by 0 bases, and 14 bases separated the two germline ends. The CDR3 here is CSASTSGFSGNTIYF. The CDR3, as DNA: TGCAGTGCTTCCACCTCTGGTTTCTCTGGAAACACCATATATTTT.

This clonotype was seen ten or more times. The chain has TRBV7-2 and TRBJ2-3; 12 positions match TRBD2. The germline CDR1 and CDR2 sequences are SGHTA and FQGNSA. Unmatched junction bases numbered 4, after V lost 5 bases and J lost 4 bases. The CDR3 spans 15 residues. The CDR3 region is CASSPLAGGSDTQYF. CDR3 nucleotides: TGTGCCAGCAGCCCTCTAGCGGGGGGGTCAGATACGCAGTATTTT.

As regards this clonotype: A much larger clone differs by one base, so this may be a read error. The chain couples TRBV19 to TRBJ2-7; D is unclear. CDR1 LNHDA and CDR2 SQIVND come from the germline V gene (reference sequence). This CDR3 comprises 15 residues. CDR3 coding DNA: TGTGCCAGTAGTCTAGAAGGCTCCTTATACTACGAGCAGTACTTC. Translation: CASSLEGSLYYEQYF.

Many counts were recorded for this clonotype. The chain couples TRBV7-8 to TRBJ1-4, with D possibly TRBD1 on 6 matching bases. V gave up 4 bases and J gave up 4 bases, with 10 bases separating them. CDR1 SGHVS and CDR2 FQNEAQ come from the germline V gene. There are 14 residues in the CDR3. CDR3 sequence reads: CASSWDTYNEKLFF. The CDR3 DNA sequence: TGTGCCAGCAGCTGGGACACGTATAATGAAAAACTGTTTTTT.

This clonotype was seen ten or more times. The chain joins TRBV2 to TRBJ2-1, with 14 bases aligning to TRBD2. V lost 9 bases to trimming and J lost 7 bases; unmatched junction nucleotides: 5. There are 14 residues in the CDR3. Germline CDR1 reads SNHLY; CDR2 reads FYNNEI. As DNA, the CDR3 is TGTGCCAGAAGACTAGCGGGGGGGGGGAATGAGCAGTTCTTC. As protein: CARRLAGGGNEQFF. Full variable domain (remainder filled in from reference TRBV2 and TRBJ2-1): EPEVTQTPSHQVTQMGQEVILRCVPISNHLYFYWYRQILGQKVEFLVSFYNNEISEKSEIFDDQFSVERPDGSNFTLKIRSTKLEDSAMYFCARRLAGGGNEQFFGPGTRLTVL.

This clonotype came up many times. The chain combines TRBV7-9 with TRBJ2-5; a weak D match, TRBD2 (6 bases). The CDR3 runs 14 residues. Germline CDR1 reads SEHNR; CDR2 reads FQNEAQ (reference sequence). Trimming cost V 3 bases and J 5 bases, with 13 bases left between them. CDR3 coding DNA: TGTGCCAGCAGCTTGAACACCGGAGGGGAGACCCAGTACTTC. It codes for CASSLNTGGETQYF.

V and J are TRBV6-2 or TRBV6-3 and TRBJ1-5; TRBD1 matches 9 bases. Unmatched junction bases numbered 7, after V lost 6 bases and J lost 4 bases. The CDR3 spans 15 residues. Germline V gene sequence: CDR1 MNHEY, CDR2 SVGEGT. The CDR3 DNA reads as TGTGCCAGCAGGCTTTCGGACAGGGGTAATCAGCCCCAGCATTTT. This encodes CASRLSDRGNQPQHF.

This clonotype was seen repeatedly, ten times or more. This chain joins TRBV7-9 and TRBJ1-2, with 10 positions matching TRBD1. This CDR3 comprises 17 residues. Germline CDR1 SEHNR, CDR2 FQNEAQ (reference sequence). Germline trimming cut 5 bases from V and 4 bases from J; bases unmatched to any gene: 13. The CDR3 loop reads CASSPEGWTGGAYGYTF. The CDR3 bases are TGTGCCAGCAGCCCCGAAGGCTGGACAGGGGGTGCCTATGGCTACACCTTC.

This clonotype was detected many times. The rearrangement joins TRBV29-1 to TRBJ2-7, with 8 nucleotides matching TRBD2. The CDR3 has 14 residues. Trimming at V came to 2 bases and at J to 2 bases, leaving 5 bases not matched to a gene. CDR1 is SQVTM, CDR2 ANQGSEA, per germline. The CDR3 DNA sequence: TGCAGCGTTGAACTGCGGGAGGTCCCCTACGAGCAGTACTTC. Translated, it gives CSVELREVPYEQYF.

The chain links TRBV12-5 to TRBJ1-5, with a possible D match to TRBD1 (6 bases). The CDR3 loop spans 14 amino acids. Trimming cost V 5 bases and J 9 bases, with 17 bases left between them. Germline V gene sequence: CDR1 LGHNT, CDR2 FRNRAP. The CDR3: CASGLLGGPRPQHF. Here the CDR3 DNA reads TGTGCTAGTGGTCTTTTAGGGGGTCCTCGGCCCCAGCATTTT.

At least ten counts were recorded for this clonotype. The rearrangement joins TRBV7-6 to TRBJ1-1, with a tentative D call TRBD1 (5 bases). V was shortened by 0 bases and J by 4 bases, with 18 bases between the two germline ends. The germline CDR1 and CDR2 sequences are SGHVS and FNYEAQ. The CDR3 extends over 17 amino acids. CDR3 in amino acids: CASSLADVRQGGTEAFF. DNA of the CDR3: TGTGCCAGCAGCTTAGCCGACGTAAGGCAGGGTGGCACTGAAGCTTTCTTT.

The chain has TRBV6-2 or TRBV6-3 and TRBJ1-2, with a weak D call TRBD1 (5 bases). V gave up 6 bases and J gave up 8 bases, with 16 bases separating them. Germline V gene lookup returns CDR1 MNHEY and CDR2 SVGEGT. The CDR3 contains 13 residues. The CDR3 DNA reads TGTGCCAGCAGGCATACCATCAGGGTCGGCTACACCTTC. Protein sequence: CASRHTIRVGYTF.

This clonotype appeared many times. This chain links TRBV7-8 with TRBJ1-5, with D hard to call. Per the germline V gene, CDR1 is SGHVS and CDR2 is FQNEAQ. The ends were cut back, 0 bases at V and 3 bases at J, with 9 bases in the middle. The length of the CDR3 is 15 residues. The CDR3 loop is CASSLAPAANQPQHF. The CDR3 DNA follows: TGTGCCAGCAGCTTAGCACCAGCCGCCAATCAGCCCCAGCATTTT.

The V call is TRBV7-3, the J call TRBJ2-3; 9 bases are a match to TRBD1. With V trimmed by 4 bases and J by 3 bases, 8 bases remained unmatched. Per germline, CDR1 SGHTA and CDR2 FQGTGA. This CDR3 contains 16 residues. Here the CDR3 reads CASSWGTGMGTDTQYF. DNA of the CDR3: TGTGCCAGCAGCTGGGGGACAGGGATGGGGACAGATACGCAGTATTTT.

The rearrangement links TRBV15 to TRBJ2-1; 8 bases are a match to TRBD2. CDR1 LNHNV and CDR2 YYDKDF come from the germline V gene (reference sequence). The CDR3 contains 16 residues. Trimming took 0 bases from V and 8 from J; bases not matched to a gene: 9. Here the CDR3 reads CATSRDPSGGGDEQFF. CDR3 nucleotide sequence: TGTGCCACCAGCAGAGATCCAAGCGGGGGTGGCGATGAGCAGTTCTTC.

The genes are TRBV19 and TRBJ2-7, with 10 bases lining up with TRBD2. Germline lookup yields CDR1 LNHDA and CDR2 SQIVND (reference sequence). This CDR3 region has 15 residues. Losses at the gene ends were 6 bases for V and 2 bases for J; bases not matched to a gene: 7. CDR3 sequence reads: CASSKAGGTPYEQYF. The CDR3 DNA reads TGTGCCAGTAGCAAAGCGGGGGGGACCCCCTACGAGCAGTACTTC.

The table lists this clonotype with a few counts. J is TRBJ2-7 and V is TRBV20-1, with 8 bases that match TRBD1. V shed 5 bases, J shed 6 bases, and the junction held 12 bases outside the gene matches. The germline V gene has CDR1 DFQATT and CDR2 SNEGSKA (reference sequence). The CDR3 consists of 14 residues. The CDR3 coding sequence is TGCAGTGCTCCCCGGACAGGGACCGGGGGCGAGCAGTACTTC. It translates to CSAPRTGTGGEQYF.

This clonotype appeared many times. The rearrangement uses TRBV12-3 or TRBV12-4 and TRBJ2-7; 11 bases match TRBD2. The ends lost 5 bases at V and 6 bases at J; junction bases unmatched: 21. The CDR3 totals 19 residues. CDR3 nucleotide sequence: TGTGCCAGCAGTCGACGGACGGCCTTCCTGACTAGCGGGGCGGCCGAGCAGTACTTC. The encoded protein is CASSRRTAFLTSGAAEQYF.

This clonotype was counted many times. This chain uses TRBV7-2 with TRBJ2-5; 10 bases map to TRBD2. This CDR3 comprises 14 residues. Trimming took 7 bases from V and 4 from J; bases not matched to a gene: 6. Germline CDR1 and CDR2: SGHTA and FQGNSA. The DNA of the CDR3 is TGTGCCAGCAAAGGACTAGCGGTTTCAGAGACCCAGTACTTC. Translated: CASKGLAVSETQYF.

This clonotype has ten or more counts. This chain uses TRBV7-2 with TRBJ2-7; maybe TRBD1 (7 bases). This CDR3 contains 16 residues. Germline V lookup: CDR1 SGHTA, CDR2 FQGNSA. The V gene lost 5 bases and the J gene lost 0 bases, with 17 bases spanning the gap. The CDR3 DNA sequence: TGTGCCAGCAGCCAGGGGGGAAGGCTTAGCTCCTACGAGCAGTACTTC. Its protein product is CASSQGGRLSSYEQYF.

This clonotype was counted many times. The rearrangement uses TRBV12-3 or TRBV12-4 and TRBJ2-2; 7 positions match TRBD1. This CDR3 spans 14 amino acids. V was clipped by 6 bases and J by 3 bases; unmatched bases: 4. The CDR3 loop is CASRPTGDTGELFF. In DNA, the CDR3 is TGTGCCAGCAGGCCTACAGGGGACACCGGGGAGCTGTTTTTT.

The sample holds many counts of this clonotype. V and J are TRBV7-3 and TRBJ2-1, with 10 nucleotides matching TRBD1. The CDR3 sequence is 14 residues long. Trimming at V came to 3 bases and at J to 7 bases, leaving 3 bases not matched to a gene. Germline values: CDR1 SGHTA, CDR2 FQGTGA. CDR3 region: CASSFGTGVNEQFF. DNA for the CDR3: TGTGCCAGCAGCTTTGGGACAGGGGTAAATGAGCAGTTCTTC. The full variable domain, in which reference TRBV7-3 and TRBJ2-1 provide the parts outside the CDR3, is GAGVSQTPSNKVTEKGKYVELRCDPISGHTALYWYRQSLGQGPEFLIYFQGTGAADDSGLPNDRFFAVRPEGSVSTLKIQRTERGDSAVYLCASSFGTGVNEQFFGPGTRLTVL.

This clonotype has more than one count but fewer than ten. This chain connects TRBV28 to TRBJ1-5; no reliable D call. The germline V and J ends were trimmed by 5 bases and 1 base, with 15 bases remaining between them. The CDR3 has 16 amino acids. Germline assignment: CDR1 MDHEN and CDR2 SYDVKM. The DNA for the CDR3 is TGTGCCAGCAGTATGGTCGTAGGGATAAGCAATCAGCCCCAGCATTTT. It specifies CASSMVVGISNQPQHF.

There are many counts of this clonotype. J is TRBJ2-7 and V is TRBV7-2; TRBD1 might be the D (5 bases). The CDR3 contains 14 residues. The V gene's germline CDR1 is SGHTA and CDR2 FQGNSA. Trimming stripped 4 bases from V and 2 bases from J, with 12 bases between. CDR3 region: CASSSSTETYEQYF. The CDR3 DNA follows: TGTGCCAGCAGCTCCTCGACAGAGACCTACGAGCAGTACTTC.

This rearrangement joins TRBV6-1 to TRBJ1-3; D unclear. Germline loops: CDR1 MNHNS, CDR2 SASEGT. The CDR3 has 14 amino acids. Trimming removed 5 bases at V and 1 base at J, with 9 bases between. The CDR3, as DNA: TGTGCCAGCAGTCCGAGGGTTTCTGGAAACACCATATATTTT. It translates to CASSPRVSGNTIYF.

This clonotype was seen at least ten times. The gene calls are TRBV7-8 and TRBJ2-3; 7 nucleotides align to TRBD1. Germline loops: CDR1 SGHVS, CDR2 FQNEAQ. The ends lost 1 base at V and 3 bases at J; junction bases unmatched: 7. This CDR3 is built from 16 residues. The CDR3 loop is CASSLGGGQGTDTQYF. CDR3 DNA sequence: TGTGCCAGCAGCTTAGGAGGGGGCCAAGGGACAGATACGCAGTATTTT. Looking up the rest from reference TRBV7-8 and TRBJ2-3 gives the full variable domain: GAGVSQSPRYKVAKRGQDVALRCDPISGHVSLFWYQQALGQGPEFLTYFQNEAQLDKSGLPSDRFFAERPEGSVSTLKIQRTQQEDSAVYLCASSLGGGQGTDTQYFGPGTRLTVL.